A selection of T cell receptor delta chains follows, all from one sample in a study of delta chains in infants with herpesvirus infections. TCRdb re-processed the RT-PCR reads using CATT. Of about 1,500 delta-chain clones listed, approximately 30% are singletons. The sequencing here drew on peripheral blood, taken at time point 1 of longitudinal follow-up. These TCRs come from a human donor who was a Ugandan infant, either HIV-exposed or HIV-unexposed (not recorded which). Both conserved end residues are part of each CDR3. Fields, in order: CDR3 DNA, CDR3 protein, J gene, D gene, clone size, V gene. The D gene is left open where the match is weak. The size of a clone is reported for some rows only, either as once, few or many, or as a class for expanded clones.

CDR3nt: TGTGCCTGTGACCCCGTACTGGGGGATACGGGACTCATCTTT
CDR3aa: CACDPVLGDTGLIF
j_gene: TRDJ1
d_gene: TRDD3
abundance: few
v_gene: TRDV2

CDR3nt: TGTGCTCTTGGGGGTAACGCCTTCCTACTCTTCGTCCACGATAAACTCATCTTT
CDR3aa: CALGGNAFLLFVHDKLIF
j_gene: TRDJ1
d_gene: TRDD2
abundance: -
v_gene: TRDV1

CDR3nt: TGTGCTCTTGGGGCTCCTCGCAATTGGGGGATCTTCGGGACAGCACAACTCTTCTTT
CDR3aa: CALGAPRNWGIFGTAQLFF
j_gene: TRDJ2
d_gene: TRDD3
abundance: -
v_gene: TRDV1

CDR3nt: TGTGCCTGTGACAAACTGGGGGATACGTACACCGATAAACTCATCTTT
CDR3aa: CACDKLGDTYTDKLIF
j_gene: TRDJ1
d_gene: TRDD3
abundance: large
v_gene: TRDV2

CDR3nt: TGTGCCTGTGACGTACTGGGGGATACTTTGACAGCACAACTCTTCTTT
CDR3aa: CACDVLGDTLTAQLFF
j_gene: TRDJ2
d_gene: TRDD3
abundance: large
v_gene: TRDV2

CDR3nt: TGTGCCTGTGACGCTACTGGGGGCCCAAGCTCCTGGGACACCCGACAGATGTTTTTC
CDR3aa: CACDATGGPSSWDTRQMFF
j_gene: TRDJ3
d_gene: TRDD3
abundance: -
v_gene: TRDV2

CDR3nt: TGTGCTCTTGGGGAGGCCCTGTCCTACGAGGGGACTGGGGGATACGCTTCCACCGATAAACTCATCTTT
CDR3aa: CALGEALSYEGTGGYASTDKLIF
j_gene: TRDJ1
d_gene: TRDD3
abundance: large
v_gene: TRDV1

CDR3nt: TGTGCTCTTGGGGAATCTCTTCCTCGACTCTTACTGGGGGATACTTCCACCGATAAACTCATCTTT
CDR3aa: CALGESLPRLLLGDTSTDKLIF
j_gene: TRDJ1
d_gene: TRDD3
abundance: large
v_gene: TRDV1

CDR3nt: TGTGCCTGTGACACCGTCTGGGGGATTCAGAGCTCCTGGGACACCCGACAGATGTTTTTC
CDR3aa: CACDTVWGIQSSWDTRQMFF
j_gene: TRDJ3
d_gene: TRDD3
abundance: medium-sized
v_gene: TRDV2

CDR3nt: TGTGCTCTTGGGGACTCCCTTCCTACGAGACCTTTTGGGGGCCACACCGATAAACTCATCTTT
CDR3aa: CALGDSLPTRPFGGHTDKLIF
j_gene: TRDJ1
d_gene: TRDD2
abundance: -
v_gene: TRDV1

CDR3nt: TGTGCCTGTGACACCGCTGGGGCGACTGGGGGATACAGGCATAAACTCATCTTT
CDR3aa: CACDTAGATGGYRHKLIF
j_gene: TRDJ1
d_gene: TRDD3
abundance: medium-sized
v_gene: TRDV2

CDR3nt: TGTGCTCTTGGGGAACTTCCTACTGGGGGATACGTCTCTTACACCGATAAACTCATCTTT
CDR3aa: CALGELPTGGYVSYTDKLIF
j_gene: TRDJ1
d_gene: TRDD3
abundance: few
v_gene: TRDV1

CDR3nt: TGTGCCTGTGACACCGGGGGATATTTAGACTCCTGGGACACCCGACAGATGTTTTTC
CDR3aa: CACDTGGYLDSWDTRQMFF
j_gene: TRDJ3
d_gene: TRDD3
abundance: few
v_gene: TRDV2

CDR3nt: TGTGCTCTTGGGACCGATTCCGGGGGGATCGATAAACTCATCTTT
CDR3aa: CALGTDSGGIDKLIF
j_gene: TRDJ1
d_gene: TRDD3
abundance: large
v_gene: TRDV1

CDR3nt: TGTGCTCTTGGGCCTAGTCGCCCTAGTACGTCTCTGGGGGATACTAGATCTCCCCTGTACACCGATAAACTCATCTTT
CDR3aa: CALGPSRPSTSLGDTRSPLYTDKLIF
j_gene: TRDJ1
d_gene: TRDD3
abundance: large
v_gene: TRDV1

CDR3nt: TGTGCAGCAAGTGGCGCTGGGGGATACAGGAGAACCGATAAACTCATCTTT
CDR3aa: CAASGAGGYRRTDKLIF
j_gene: TRDJ1
d_gene: TRDD3
abundance: -
v_gene: TRAV29/DV5

CDR3nt: TGTGCTCTTGGGGACCCTACCAAGGTTCCTGGACTCATCTTT
CDR3aa: CALGDPTKVPGLIF
j_gene: TRDJ1
d_gene: -
abundance: few
v_gene: TRDV1

CDR3nt: TGTGCCTGTGACCTACTGGGCTCCTGGGACACCCGACAGATGTTTTTC
CDR3aa: CACDLLGSWDTRQMFF
j_gene: TRDJ3
d_gene: -
abundance: -
v_gene: TRDV2

CDR3nt: TGTGCCTGTGACCCCGTTCCTACGTTCCCCCCGGCTGGGGGATACAAGGCAGCACAACTCTTCTTT
CDR3aa: CACDPVPTFPPAGGYKAAQLFF
j_gene: TRDJ2
d_gene: TRDD3
abundance: -
v_gene: TRDV2

CDR3nt: TGTGCCTGTGACAAAGTACTGGGGGATAGCTCCTGGGACACCCGACAGATGTTTTTC
CDR3aa: CACDKVLGDSSWDTRQMFF
j_gene: TRDJ3
d_gene: TRDD3
abundance: few
v_gene: TRDV2

CDR3nt: TGTGCCTGTGACACCGTTCGGGGGGATGGCAGCTCCTGGGACACCCGACAGATGTTTTTC
CDR3aa: CACDTVRGDGSSWDTRQMFF
j_gene: TRDJ3
d_gene: TRDD3
abundance: few
v_gene: TRDV2

CDR3nt: TGTGCTTATAGGAGCGGTACTCACACTGGGGATAAATCAGAAACCGATAAACTCATCTTT
CDR3aa: CAYRSGTHTGDKSETDKLIF
j_gene: TRDJ1
d_gene: TRDD3
abundance: large
v_gene: TRAV38-2/DV8

CDR3nt: TGTGCCTGTGACACCCTGGGGGATACTGCCGATAAACTCATCTTT
CDR3aa: CACDTLGDTADKLIF
j_gene: TRDJ1
d_gene: TRDD3
abundance: medium-sized
v_gene: TRDV2

CDR3nt: TGTGCTCTTTCGAAGGGTTCGCACCTACTGGGGGAGAAGACAGCACAACTCTTCTTT
CDR3aa: CALSKGSHLLGEKTAQLFF
j_gene: TRDJ2
d_gene: TRDD3
abundance: medium-sized
v_gene: TRDV1

CDR3nt: TGTGCTCTTGGGCCCCTAATGGGCGATACGCAACCCCTGTACACCGATAAACTCATCTTT
CDR3aa: CALGPLMGDTQPLYTDKLIF
j_gene: TRDJ1
d_gene: -
abundance: large
v_gene: TRDV1

CDR3nt: TGTGCCTGCGTGGCACTGGGGCCACTCACCGATAAACTCATCTTT
CDR3aa: CACVALGPLTDKLIF
j_gene: TRDJ1
d_gene: TRDD3
abundance: -
v_gene: TRDV2

CDR3nt: TGTGCTCTTGGGGAACACTCCTTACTGAAAGATAAACTCATCTTT
CDR3aa: CALGEHSLLKDKLIF
j_gene: TRDJ1
d_gene: -
abundance: medium-sized
v_gene: TRDV1

CDR3nt: TGTGCTTATAGGCCCAGATTTAACTGGGGGATAGAGGGATTGGATAAACTCATCTTT
CDR3aa: CAYRPRFNWGIEGLDKLIF
j_gene: TRDJ1
d_gene: TRDD3
abundance: large
v_gene: TRAV38-2/DV8

CDR3nt: TGTGCCTGTGACAAGTTGGGGGACAGCTCCTGGGACACCCGACAGATGTTTTTC
CDR3aa: CACDKLGDSSWDTRQMFF
j_gene: TRDJ3
d_gene: TRDD3
abundance: -
v_gene: TRDV2

CDR3nt: TGTGCTCTTGGGGAACTAGTCCCCCGGGGATACGCGGTAAGGTATACCGATAAACTCATCTTT
CDR3aa: CALGELVPRGYAVRYTDKLIF
j_gene: TRDJ1
d_gene: TRDD3
abundance: -
v_gene: TRDV1

CDR3nt: TGTGCCTCCCGGGGTACGGTGTACACCGATAAACTCATCTTT
CDR3aa: CASRGTVYTDKLIF
j_gene: TRDJ1
d_gene: -
abundance: -
v_gene: TRDV3

CDR3nt: TGTGCCTGTGACACCTTACTGGGGGATACGCGGTCCTGGGACACCCGACAGATGTTTTTC
CDR3aa: CACDTLLGDTRSWDTRQMFF
j_gene: TRDJ3
d_gene: TRDD3
abundance: large
v_gene: TRDV2

CDR3nt: TGTGCTTATGGTCTCCTACTTACCGATAAACTCATCTTT
CDR3aa: CAYGLLLTDKLIF
j_gene: TRDJ1
d_gene: -
abundance: large
v_gene: TRAV38-2/DV8

CDR3nt: TGTGCCTGTGCCCTTGGGGGATACGGGGGAGATAAACTCATCTTT
CDR3aa: CACALGGYGGDKLIF
j_gene: TRDJ1
d_gene: TRDD3
abundance: large
v_gene: TRDV2

CDR3nt: TGTGCCTGTGTGAATCTGGGGGATAAGGCCGATAAACTCATCTTT
CDR3aa: CACVNLGDKADKLIF
j_gene: TRDJ1
d_gene: TRDD3
abundance: -
v_gene: TRDV2

CDR3nt: TGTGCCTGTGACACCGTACTGGGTTCCTGGGACACCCGACAGATGTTTTTC
CDR3aa: CACDTVLGSWDTRQMFF
j_gene: TRDJ3
d_gene: -
abundance: medium-sized
v_gene: TRDV2

CDR3nt: TGTGCCTGTGACACCGGGGATACCGATAAACTCATCTTT
CDR3aa: CACDTGDTDKLIF
j_gene: TRDJ1
d_gene: -
abundance: medium-sized
v_gene: TRDV2

CDR3nt: TGTGCCTGTGACAACCTGGGGGATACCCGGGACACCCGACAGATGTTTTTC
CDR3aa: CACDNLGDTRDTRQMFF
j_gene: TRDJ3
d_gene: TRDD3
abundance: -
v_gene: TRDV2

CDR3nt: TGTGCCTGTGACACCTGGGGAAGACCCGATAAACTCATCTTT
CDR3aa: CACDTWGRPDKLIF
j_gene: TRDJ1
d_gene: -
abundance: large
v_gene: TRDV2

CDR3nt: TGTGCCTGTTCGCTATCTGGGGGATGGCTTGGTGCCCCCTGCACCGATAAACTCATCTTT
CDR3aa: CACSLSGGWLGAPCTDKLIF
j_gene: TRDJ1
d_gene: TRDD3
abundance: large
v_gene: TRDV2

CDR3nt: TGTGCAGCAAGCGCTAGGGGGGATTGGATCGGCCTAGGCGCCGATAAACTCATCTTT
CDR3aa: CAASARGDWIGLGADKLIF
j_gene: TRDJ1
d_gene: TRDD3
abundance: large
v_gene: TRAV29/DV5

CDR3nt: TGTGCCTGTGACACAATACTGGGGGATAAAAATTTGACAGCACAACTCTTCTTT
CDR3aa: CACDTILGDKNLTAQLFF
j_gene: TRDJ2
d_gene: TRDD3
abundance: -
v_gene: TRDV2

CDR3nt: TGTGCCTGTGACGTACTGGGGGATACTCGACTGACAGCACAACTCTTCTTT
CDR3aa: CACDVLGDTRLTAQLFF
j_gene: TRDJ2
d_gene: TRDD3
abundance: -
v_gene: TRDV2

CDR3nt: TGTGCTCTTGGGGAATTCGAACCACTTTTCCCTGGGGGATACGGTCCCGATAAACTCATCTTT
CDR3aa: CALGEFEPLFPGGYGPDKLIF
j_gene: TRDJ1
d_gene: TRDD3
abundance: few
v_gene: TRDV1

CDR3nt: TGTGCCTGTGACATACTGGGGGATGGCTCCTGGGACACCCGACAGATGTTTTTC
CDR3aa: CACDILGDGSWDTRQMFF
j_gene: TRDJ3
d_gene: TRDD3
abundance: medium-sized
v_gene: TRDV2

CDR3nt: TGTGCAGCAAGGGGTAGCTCCTGGGGGATACTCGATAAACTCATCTTT
CDR3aa: CAARGSSWGILDKLIF
j_gene: TRDJ1
d_gene: TRDD3
abundance: large
v_gene: TRAV29/DV5

CDR3nt: TGTGCTTCGACTTACCTTCCTACTATGCCAACTGGGGGATACCACACCGATAAACTCATCTTT
CDR3aa: CASTYLPTMPTGGYHTDKLIF
j_gene: TRDJ1
d_gene: TRDD3
abundance: few
v_gene: TRAV38-2/DV8

CDR3nt: TGTGCCTGTGACACCTTGACTGGGGGGCCCCCCTGGGACACCCGACAGATGTTTTTC
CDR3aa: CACDTLTGGPPWDTRQMFF
j_gene: TRDJ3
d_gene: TRDD3
abundance: medium-sized
v_gene: TRDV2

CDR3nt: TGTGCTCTTGGGGAACGAATCCCACATTTATACTTACTGGGGGATCCCCATCCCTTGTACACCGATAAACTCATCTTT
CDR3aa: CALGERIPHLYLLGDPHPLYTDKLIF
j_gene: TRDJ1
d_gene: TRDD3
abundance: few
v_gene: TRDV1

CDR3nt: TGTGCCTGTGACACCGCTGGGGGCAGCTCCTGGGACACCCGACAGATGTTTTTC
CDR3aa: CACDTAGGSSWDTRQMFF
j_gene: TRDJ3
d_gene: TRDD3
abundance: -
v_gene: TRDV2

CDR3nt: TGTGCCTGTGACACCGGGGGATACTCATCCTGGGACACCCGACAGATGTTTTTC
CDR3aa: CACDTGGYSSWDTRQMFF
j_gene: TRDJ3
d_gene: TRDD3
abundance: few
v_gene: TRDV2

CDR3nt: TGTGCTCTTGGGGGTACTTCCGACGCCTACTGGGGGATACGCGGAGTTTACACCGATAAACTCATCTTT
CDR3aa: CALGGTSDAYWGIRGVYTDKLIF
j_gene: TRDJ1
d_gene: TRDD3
abundance: -
v_gene: TRDV1

CDR3nt: TGTGCCTGTGACACTTTCGAAAGCTCCTGGGACACCCGACAGATGTTTTTC
CDR3aa: CACDTFESSWDTRQMFF
j_gene: TRDJ3
d_gene: -
abundance: -
v_gene: TRDV2

CDR3nt: TGTGCTCTTGGGGCCCTCCTTCCTACGAAACGGGGGGATACGATCAGACTCATCTTT
CDR3aa: CALGALLPTKRGDTIRLIF
j_gene: TRDJ1
d_gene: -
abundance: medium-sized
v_gene: TRDV1